This T cell receptor (beta chain) was captured in a study of shared clonotypes between healthy human individuals. In the study overall: A donor's plate count was three for CD4 naive and three for CD4 memory; CD8 naive had two and CD8 memory one.

TCRdb keeps only in-frame clones here, not all; method: immunoSEQ multiplex PCR. This table has 1,400,000 or so clones, approximately 98.5% appearing once. Comment on this clone: Antigen specificity is unknown.

Whole-study results and caveats: Clonotypes not shared had lower generation probabilities than those common to all four donors.

Sequencing was done on a sample of naive CD4+ T cells sorted from blood. The sample's subset: CD45RA+ positively selected. This TCR was recovered from a man under 40 in good health.

CDR3 bases: TGTGCCAGCAGCGTAGCTACGGCAGGGGATAACTATGGCTACACCTTC. It encodes CASSVATAGDNYGYTF. The genes are TRBV9 and TRBJ1-2; tentative D call: TRBD1 (6 bases). V dropped 0 bases and J dropped 1 base, with 13 bases sitting between them. This CDR3 is built from 16 residues. Germline-derived CDR1 and CDR2 are SGDLS and YYNGEE.